Below, 13 T cell receptor beta chains from the same sample are listed, as sequenced in a study of blood T cell repertoires in COVID-19. Repertoires were generated with immunoSEQ multiplex PCR, while TCRdb's copy carries only in-frame clones and drops some. This table holds 250,000 to 300,000 clones, around 83% found once. Sequences were obtained from PBMCs or T cells enriched from blood (not recorded which). The source is a man aged 35 to 55 who had been exposed to COVID-19.

The chain uses TRBV30 and TRBJ1-1, with D unclear. Trimming removed 2 bases at V and 0 bases at J, with 7 bases between. This CDR3 comprises 13 residues. Germline values: CDR1 GTSNPN, CDR2 SVGIG (reference sequence). The CDR3 reads CAWSWAMNTEAFF. The CDR3 DNA reads TGTGCCTGGAGTTGGGCAATGAACACTGAAGCTTTCTTT.

This chain joins TRBV9 and TRBJ1-1; the match to TRBD1 covers 7 bases. The CDR3 contains 15 residues. Germline lookup yields CDR1 SGDLS and CDR2 YYNGEE. The V segment lost 2 bases and the J segment 3 bases; nucleotides outside the gene matches: 7. CDR3 residues: CASSVGDSTYTEAFF. The CDR3 coding sequence is TGTGCCAGCAGCGTGGGGGACAGCACTTACACTGAAGCTTTCTTT. Based on the CDR3 plus reference TRBV9 and TRBJ1-1, the full variable domain is DSGVTQTPKHLITATGQRVTLRCSPRSGDLSVYWYQQSLDQGLQFLIQYYNGEERAKGNILERFSAQQFPDLHSELNLSSLELGDSALYFCASSVGDSTYTEAFFGQGTRLTVV.

The V call is TRBV4-1, the J call TRBJ1-4; 7 positions agree with TRBD1. The junction had 4 bases not matched to a gene; V was cut back by 5 bases and J by 7 bases. The CDR3 extends over 13 amino acids. The germline CDR1 and CDR2 sequences are MGHRA and YSYEKL. For the CDR3, the DNA is TGCGCCAGCAGCGTATCAGGGGGTGAAAAACTGTTTTTT. Translation: CASSVSGGEKLFF.

The chain recombines TRBV5-1 with TRBJ2-1, with 9 positions matching TRBD1. The germline V gene encodes CDR1 SGHRS and CDR2 YFSETQ. V dropped 4 bases and J dropped 16; count of bases not matched to a gene: 6. The CDR3 is 11 amino acids. DNA of the CDR3: TGCGCCAGCAGCCCCGGGACAGGGTATTTCTTC. It translates to CASSPGTGYFF. Based on the CDR3 plus reference TRBV5-1 and TRBJ2-1, the full variable domain is KAGVTQTPRYLIKTRGQQVTLSCSPISGHRSVSWYQQTPGQGLQFLFEYFSETQRNKGNFPGRFSGRQFSNSRSEMNVSTLELGDSALYLCASSPGTGYFFGPGTRLTVL.

The chain combines TRBV15 with TRBJ1-4; 7 bases match TRBD1. Losses at the gene ends were 1 base for V and 8 bases for J; bases not matched to a gene: 10. Germline V gene lookup returns CDR1 LNHNV and CDR2 YYDKDF (reference sequence). The CDR3 sequence is 16 residues long. CDR3 amino acids: CATSRGRQGLREKLFF. The CDR3 coding sequence is TGTGCCACCAGCAGAGGGAGACAGGGCCTAAGGGAAAAACTGTTTTTT.

DNA of the CDR3: TGCGCCAGCAGTGATGGCACAAGCGTGGCCCAGTACTTC. Amino acids: CASSDGTSVAQYF. The chain uses TRBV10-1 and TRBJ2-5; the D is unclear. Trimming left V 3 bases short and J 9 bases short, with 14 bases between. Germline values: CDR1 WNHNN, CDR2 SYGVQD (reference sequence). The CDR3 has 13 amino acids.

The genes are TRBV11-2 and TRBJ1-2, with 12 bases matching TRBD1. With V trimmed by 8 bases and J by 3 bases, 7 bases remained unmatched. This CDR3 has 15 amino acids. Germline values: CDR1 SGHAT, CDR2 FQNNGV. As DNA, the CDR3 is TGTGCCAGCCAACTGGGACAGGGGGCGTACTATGGCTACACCTTC. This codes for CASQLGQGAYYGYTF.

The chain links TRBV11-3 to TRBJ2-4; D gene unclear. Germline CDR1 reads SGHNT; CDR2 reads YENEEA. V dropped 5 bases and J dropped 7 bases, with 9 bases sitting between them. This CDR3 is built from 12 residues. The CDR3 bases are TGTGCCAGCAGCGCCCTGGGCAACATTCAGTACTTC. Protein product: CASSALGNIQYF.

The CDR3, as DNA: TGTGCCTATCGGGGTGGTGGAATGAACACTGAAGCTTTCTTT. Its protein is CAYRGGGMNTEAFF. The chain is built from TRBV30 and TRBJ1-1; D gene uncertain. The germline V gene encodes CDR1 GTSNPN and CDR2 SVGIG (reference sequence). The CDR3 loop spans 14 amino acids. V lost 7 bases and J 0 bases, leaving 15 bases between the germline ends.

The chain uses TRBV29-1 and TRBJ2-3; TRBD2 agrees at 7 bases. Germline CDR1 SQVTM, CDR2 ANQGSEA. V lost 6 bases to trimming and J lost 2 bases; unmatched junction nucleotides: 8. This CDR3 comprises 14 residues. CDR3 bases: TGCAGCGTCAGGGAGGGGTCCTACACAGATACGCAGTATTTT. It specifies CSVREGSYTDTQYF.

This clone was counted only a few times. This chain uses TRBV11-3 with TRBJ1-1; 8 nucleotides agree with TRBD1. This CDR3 comprises 13 residues. Germline assignment: CDR1 SGHNT and CDR2 YENEEA. Losses at the gene ends were 5 bases for V and 8 bases for J; bases not matched to a gene: 7. The CDR3 coding sequence is TGTGCCAGCAGCCTAAAGAGGGACAGGGAAGCTTTCTTT. Its protein is CASSLKRDREAFF.

The chain joins TRBV6-5 to TRBJ2-3; 7 bases match TRBD2. CDR1 MNHEY and CDR2 SVGAGI come from the germline V gene. This CDR3 comprises 15 residues. V gave up 2 bases and J gave up 5 bases; unmatched junction bases: 7. The CDR3 protein is CASSYNRGRVDTQYF. DNA of the CDR3: TGTGCCAGCAGTTACAACCGAGGGAGGGTAGATACGCAGTATTTT.

The J gene is TRBJ1-5, the V gene TRBV12-5; 8 bases map to TRBD1. V dropped 5 bases and J dropped 7; count of bases not matched to a gene: 10. Germline V gives CDR1 LGHNT, CDR2 FRNRAP. This CDR3 is 15 amino acids long. CDR3 DNA: TGTGCTAGTGGTGGAGACAGGGGCTATGGGCAGCCCCAGCATTTT. It translates to CASGGDRGYGQPQHF.